These 16 T cell receptor beta chains share one sample of origin, sequenced in a study of identical twins. TCRdb redid the calling of the 5' RACE reads with MiXCR, one entry per CDR3 protein. The table lists about 570,000 distinct CDR3 sequences, more than 9% of them singletons. This sample also belongs to another study, concerning yellow fever vaccine responses in identical twins.

The sample consisted of PBMCs. These receptors were taken from a young woman in good health.

The rearrangement joins TRBV3-1 to TRBJ2-3; tentatively, D is TRBD2 (6 bases). The CDR3 spans 14 residues. The germline gives CDR1 LGHDT, CDR2 YNNKEL (reference sequence). V gave up 8 bases and J gave up 2 bases, with 14 bases separating them. CDR3 loop: CASGNRGTTDTQYF. As DNA, the CDR3 is TGTGCCAGCGGCAATCGGGGGACCACAGATACGCAGTATTTT.

As concerns this clonotype: This may be a read error, as it is one base from a much larger clone. V is TRBV12-3 or TRBV12-4 and J is TRBJ2-5; no clear D. The CDR3 has 14 amino acids. The V end lost 5 bases, the J end lost 5 bases, and 15 bases lay between the germline ends. CDR3 DNA: TGTGCCAGCAGTCCATGGACGGCAGAGGAGACCCAGTACTTC. The encoded protein is CASSPWTAEETQYF.

The sample holds many counts of this clonotype. The V and J genes are TRBV5-1 and TRBJ2-1, with D possibly TRBD1 on 5 matching bases. Germline V lookup: CDR1 SGHRS, CDR2 YFSETQ. The CDR3 spans 16 residues. The V end was cut by 3 bases, the J end by 0 bases, with 13 bases between. The CDR3 region is CASSSYRKSSYNEQFF. The CDR3 nucleotides read TGCGCCAGCAGCTCCTACAGGAAGAGCTCCTACAATGAGCAGTTCTTC.

This chain uses TRBV28 with TRBJ2-7; D is unresolved. The CDR3 is 13 amino acids. CDR1 and CDR2 (germline): MDHEN, SYDVKM. Trimming took 5 bases from V and 4 from J, leaving 12 bases between them. Here the CDR3 DNA reads TGTGCCAGCAGTATGATAACTCCTTACGAGCAGTACTTC. It encodes CASSMITPYEQYF.

The V gene is TRBV16, the J gene TRBJ2-5, with TRBD1 matching over 11 bases. This CDR3 spans 15 amino acids. With V trimmed by 2 bases and J by 3 bases, 2 bases remained unmatched. Germline CDR1 and CDR2: KGHSY and FQNENV. In nucleotides, the CDR3 is TGTGCCAGCAGCCAAGGACAGGGGGCGGAAGAGACCCAGTACTTC. Translation: CASSQGQGAEETQYF.

The chain carries TRBV7-2 and TRBJ2-1; 14 bases fit TRBD2. The J segment lost 8 bases and the V segment lost 10 bases, leaving 7 bases of the junction unmatched. Germline V gene lookup returns CDR1 SGHTA and CDR2 FQGNSA. The CDR3 extends over 14 amino acids. CDR3 coding DNA: TGTGCCACCTCGGGACTAGCGGGAGACCATGAGCAGTTCTTC. Amino acids: CATSGLAGDHEQFF.

CDR3 DNA sequence: TGCGCCAGCAGCTTGGTACAGGGAGGCTCTGGGGCCAACGTCCTGACTTTC. It specifies CASSLVQGGSGANVLTF. The chain has TRBV5-1 and TRBJ2-6, with D possibly called TRBD1 or TRBD2 (6 bases each). Between the trimmed V and J ends, which lost 0 bases and 0 bases, there was a span of 10 bases. The germline V gene encodes CDR1 SGHRS and CDR2 YFSETQ. There are 17 residues in the CDR3. The full variable domain, in which reference TRBV5-1 and TRBJ2-6 provide the parts outside the CDR3, is KAGVTQTPRYLIKTRGQQVTLSCSPISGHRSVSWYQQTPGQGLQFLFEYFSETQRNKGNFPGRFSGRQFSNSRSEMNVSTLELGDSALYLCASSLVQGGSGANVLTFGAGSRLTVL.

The CDR3 nucleotides are TGTGCCAGCAGTTATACGCAGGGGGGTGGCTACGAGCAGTACTTC. Amino acids: CASSYTQGGGYEQYF. The chain joins TRBV7-9 to TRBJ2-7, with D perhaps matching TRBD1 (7 bases). Germline loops: CDR1 SEHNR, CDR2 FQNEAQ (reference sequence). The CDR3 loop spans 15 amino acids. Deletions cut 6 bases from V and 3 bases from J, with 18 bases between.

This clonotype was seen many times. The chain carries TRBV12-3 or TRBV12-4 and TRBJ1-2; 9 bases map to TRBD1. The CDR3 has 14 amino acids. The V segment lost 9 bases and the J segment 6 bases; nucleotides outside the gene matches: 11. The CDR3 region is CASRDRVVPNGYTF. In nucleotides, the CDR3 is TGTGCCAGTCGGGACAGGGTGGTCCCTAATGGCTACACCTTC.

This clonotype was counted a few times. The V gene is TRBV6-2 or TRBV6-3, the J gene TRBJ2-7; D ambiguous. CDR1 is MNHEY and CDR2 is SVGEGT in the germline V gene. The CDR3 totals 14 residues. V was shortened by 4 bases and J by 9 bases, with 19 bases between the two germline ends. The CDR3 bases are TGTGCCAGCAGTTTACCCTTGGACGCGCCCAGGCAGTACTTC. Encoded protein: CASSLPLDAPRQYF.

This clonotype was seen at least ten times. The CDR3 coding sequence is TGTGCCAGCAGCGTAGGAGAGGGGAGGGGAGATACGCAGTATTTT. Encoded protein: CASSVGEGRGDTQYF. The V and J genes are TRBV9 and TRBJ2-3; 7 bases are a match to TRBD2. CDR3 length equals 15 residues. CDR1 and CDR2 from the germline V gene are SGDLS and YYNGEE. The V gene end was trimmed by 0 bases and the J gene end by 5 bases; junction bases not matched to a gene: 6.

Worth noting for this clonotype: Sequence at one end of the junction differs from germline and may be a read error. The chain uses TRBV13 and TRBJ2-7; tentative D call: TRBD1 (6 bases). CDR1 is PRHDT and CDR2 is FYEKMQ in the germline V gene (reference sequence). This CDR3 has 15 residues. This CDR3 is CAISPGIGGSYEQYF. The CDR3 nucleotides are TGTGCCATCAGCCCCGGGATAGGGGGTTCCTACGAGCAGTACTTC.

This chain connects TRBV6-2 or TRBV6-3 to TRBJ2-7; the D is unclear. V was pared by 2 bases and J by 3 bases, with 14 bases between. The CDR3 runs to 15 residues. Per the germline V gene, CDR1 is MNHEY and CDR2 is SVGEGT. The CDR3 nucleotides read TGTGCCAGCAGTTACACAGACGGCTCATTCTACGAGCAGTACTTC. Translated: CASSYTDGSFYEQYF.

This clonotype came up many times. The genes are TRBV11-2 and TRBJ2-1; D gene unclear. Germline lookup yields CDR1 SGHAT and CDR2 FQNNGV. The CDR3 has 15 residues. The V gene lost 1 base and the J gene lost 0 bases, with 7 bases spanning the gap. The CDR3 nucleotides are TGTGCCAGCAGCTTAGTGAAGGCCTCCTACAATGAGCAGTTCTTC. This codes for CASSLVKASYNEQFF.

This clonotype has only a few counts. The junction shows a germline mismatch at one end, possibly a read error. V usage is TRBV6-2 or TRBV6-3 and J usage is TRBJ2-2, with 8 bases identical to TRBD1. Germline V gives CDR1 MNHEY, CDR2 SVGEGT. The CDR3 is made up of 15 amino acids. The CDR3 nucleotides are TGTGCCAGCAGTCGAGGGGACAGGAACGCCGGGGAGCTGTTTTTT. This codes for CASSRGDRNAGELFF.

The chain employs TRBV28 and TRBJ2-4, with 8 positions matching TRBD1. V shed 4 bases and J 8 bases; nucleotides not matched to a gene: 10. This CDR3 has 15 amino acids. Germline loops: CDR1 MDHEN, CDR2 SYDVKM. CDR3 in DNA: TGTGCCAGCAGTTCAGGGGGCATCGGAGTTGACATTCAGTACTTC. Protein product: CASSSGGIGVDIQYF.